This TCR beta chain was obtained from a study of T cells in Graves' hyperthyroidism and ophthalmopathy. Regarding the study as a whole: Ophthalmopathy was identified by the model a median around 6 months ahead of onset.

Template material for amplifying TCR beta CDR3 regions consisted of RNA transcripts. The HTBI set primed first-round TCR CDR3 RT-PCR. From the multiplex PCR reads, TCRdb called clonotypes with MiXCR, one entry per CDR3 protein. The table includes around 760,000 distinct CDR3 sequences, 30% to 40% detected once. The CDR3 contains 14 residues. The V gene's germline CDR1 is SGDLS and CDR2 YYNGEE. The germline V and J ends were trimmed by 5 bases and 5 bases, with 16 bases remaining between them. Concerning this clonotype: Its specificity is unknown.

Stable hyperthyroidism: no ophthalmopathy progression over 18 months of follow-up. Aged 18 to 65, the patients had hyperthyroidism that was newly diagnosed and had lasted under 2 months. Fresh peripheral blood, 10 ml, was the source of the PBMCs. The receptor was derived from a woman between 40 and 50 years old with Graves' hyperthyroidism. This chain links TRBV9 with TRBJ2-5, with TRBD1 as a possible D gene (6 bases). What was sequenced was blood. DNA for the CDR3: TGTGCCAGCAGTCGAGGGGGTATATTGGAGACCCAGTACTTC. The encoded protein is CASSRGGILETQYF.